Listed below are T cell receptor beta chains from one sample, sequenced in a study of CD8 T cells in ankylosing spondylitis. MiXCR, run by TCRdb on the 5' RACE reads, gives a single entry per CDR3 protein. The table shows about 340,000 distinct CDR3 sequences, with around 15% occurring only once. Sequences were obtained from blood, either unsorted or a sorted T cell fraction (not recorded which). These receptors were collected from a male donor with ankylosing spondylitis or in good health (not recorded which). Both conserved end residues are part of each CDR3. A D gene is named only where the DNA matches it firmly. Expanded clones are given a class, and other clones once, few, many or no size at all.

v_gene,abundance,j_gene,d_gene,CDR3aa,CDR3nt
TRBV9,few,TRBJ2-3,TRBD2,CASSSTSGLPTDTQYF,TGTGCCAGCAGCTCAACTAGCGGACTCCCCACAGATACGCAGTATTTT
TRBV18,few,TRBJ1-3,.,CASSPQGTAGNTIYF,TGTGCCAGCTCACCACAAGGGACGGCTGGAAACACCATATATTTT
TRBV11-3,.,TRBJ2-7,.,CASSLRGGSPEQYF,TGTGCCAGCAGCTTACGGGGTGGCAGCCCCGAGCAGTACTTC
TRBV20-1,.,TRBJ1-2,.,CSAAVYGQRINYGYTF,TGCAGTGCAGCCGTGTATGGGCAGAGAATTAACTATGGCTACACCTTC
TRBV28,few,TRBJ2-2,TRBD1,CASWTGANTGELFF,TGTGCCAGCTGGACAGGGGCGAACACCGGGGAGCTGTTTTTT
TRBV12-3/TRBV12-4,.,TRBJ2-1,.,CASSRDRNEQFF,TGTGCCAGCAGCCGCGATAGGAATGAGCAGTTCTTC
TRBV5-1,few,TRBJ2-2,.,CASSYGSSLNTGELFF,TGCGCCAGCAGCTACGGGAGTAGCCTGAACACCGGGGAGCTGTTTTTT
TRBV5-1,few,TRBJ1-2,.,CASSLNPGEYGYTF,TGCGCCAGCAGCTTGAACCCGGGGGAGTATGGCTACACCTTC
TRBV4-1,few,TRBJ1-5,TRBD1,CASSQEGGQVGRQPQHF,TGCGCCAGCAGCCAAGAGGGGGGACAGGTCGGCAGGCAGCCCCAGCATTTT
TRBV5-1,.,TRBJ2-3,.,CASSLGSRSTDTQYF,TGCGCCAGCAGCTTGGGCAGCCGTAGCACAGATACGCAGTATTTT
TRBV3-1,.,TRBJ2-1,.,CASSSGQTVGQFF,TGTGCCAGCAGCTCGGGACAAACAGTGGGGCAGTTCTTC
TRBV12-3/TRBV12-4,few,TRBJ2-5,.,CASSPDWIQETQYF,TGTGCCAGCAGTCCGGACTGGATCCAAGAGACCCAGTACTTC
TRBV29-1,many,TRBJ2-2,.,CSVGRRATGELFF,TGCAGCGTTGGCAGGAGGGCCACCGGGGAGCTGTTTTTT
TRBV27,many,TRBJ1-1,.,CASRSSAGPTTEAFF,TGTGCCAGCAGATCGAGCGCAGGGCCCACAACTGAAGCTTTCTTT
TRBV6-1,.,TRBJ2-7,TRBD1,CASIRGQGVYEQYF,TGTGCCAGCATCAGAGGACAGGGGGTCTACGAGCAGTACTTC
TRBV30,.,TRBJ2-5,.,CAFLRFETQYF,TGTGCCTTTCTCCGGTTCGAGACCCAGTACTTC
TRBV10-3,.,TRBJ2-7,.,CATSKGQLGYEQYF,TGTGCCACCTCGAAGGGGCAGTTAGGCTACGAGCAGTACTTC
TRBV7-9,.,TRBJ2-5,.,CASSLYGSRETQYF,TGTGCCAGCAGCTTGTACGGGAGCAGGGAGACCCAGTACTTC
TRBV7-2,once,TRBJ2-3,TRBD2,CASSLASPVGGALDTQYF,TGTGCCAGCAGCTTAGCCTCCCCCGTCGGGGGGGCTTTAGATACGCAGTATTTT
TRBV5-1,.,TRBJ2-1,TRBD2,CASNYGTSGSGSEQFF,TGCGCCAGCAACTACGGGACTAGCGGGAGTGGGAGTGAGCAGTTCTTC
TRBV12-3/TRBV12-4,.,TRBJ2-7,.,CASRVGRLNAQYF,TGTGCCAGCAGGGTCGGACGCCTAAATGCGCAGTACTTC
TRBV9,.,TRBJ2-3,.,CASSVPVGSQYF,TGTGCCAGCAGCGTCCCCGTGGGGTCGCAGTATTTT
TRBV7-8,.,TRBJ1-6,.,CASSAGQYNSPLHF,TGTGCCAGCAGCGCAGGACAGTATAATTCACCCCTCCACTTT
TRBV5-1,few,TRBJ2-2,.,CASSSGQRTGELFF,TGCGCCAGCAGCTCAGGACAGCGCACCGGGGAGCTGTTTTTT
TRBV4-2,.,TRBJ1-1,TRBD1,CASSQDLNRGDEAFF,TGTGCCAGCAGCCAAGATCTAAACAGGGGTGATGAAGCTTTCTTT
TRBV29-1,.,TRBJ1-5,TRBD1,CSVASGQGHQPQHF,TGCAGCGTTGCGTCGGGACAGGGGCATCAGCCCCAGCATTTT
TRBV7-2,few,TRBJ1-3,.,CASSLEGPRGNTIYF,TGTGCCAGCAGCTTAGAGGGGCCGAGGGGAAACACCATATATTTT
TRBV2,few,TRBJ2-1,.,CASSYGGMSYNEQFF,TGTGCCAGCAGTTATGGGGGAATGTCCTACAATGAGCAGTTCTTC
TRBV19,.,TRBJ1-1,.,CASSIRMDSAEAFF,TGTGCCAGTAGTATAAGGATGGACAGCGCTGAAGCTTTCTTT
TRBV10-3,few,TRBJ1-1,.,CAISDFGMNTEAFF,TGTGCCATCAGTGACTTCGGGATGAACACTGAAGCTTTCTTT
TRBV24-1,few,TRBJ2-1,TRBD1,CATSDSKPGQGAREQFF,TGTGCCACCAGTGATTCCAAACCGGGACAGGGGGCTAGGGAGCAGTTCTTC
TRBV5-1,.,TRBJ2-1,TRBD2,CASSLVFAGEGEQFF,TGCGCCAGCAGCTTGGTATTTGCGGGAGAGGGTGAGCAGTTCTTC
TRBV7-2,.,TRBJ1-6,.,CASSLGGASSPLHF,TGTGCCAGCAGCTTAGGGGGTGCGAGTTCACCCCTCCACTTT
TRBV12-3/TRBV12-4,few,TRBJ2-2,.,CASSLKGDGELFF,TGTGCCAGCAGTTTAAAAGGAGACGGGGAGCTGTTTTTT
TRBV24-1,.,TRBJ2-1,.,CATSRGDQGGQFF,TGTGCCACCAGCCGCGGGGACCAGGGGGGGCAGTTCTTC
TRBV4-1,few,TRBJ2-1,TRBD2,CASSQVLAATYNEQFF,TGCGCCAGCAGCCAAGTACTAGCGGCTACCTACAATGAGCAGTTCTTC
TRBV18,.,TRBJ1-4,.,CASSPGVGGKLFF,TGTGCCAGCTCACCAGGGGTCGGAGGAAAACTGTTTTTT
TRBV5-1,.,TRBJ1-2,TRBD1,CASSSGQAAGYGYTF,TGCGCCAGCAGCTCGGGACAGGCCGCGGGCTATGGCTACACCTTC
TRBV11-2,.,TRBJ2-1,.,CASSPLHSRRYNEQFF,TGTGCCAGCAGCCCCCTTCATAGCCGGAGATACAATGAGCAGTTCTTC
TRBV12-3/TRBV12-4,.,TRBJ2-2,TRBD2,CASRQSGANTGELFF,TGTGCCAGCAGACAAAGCGGGGCGAACACCGGGGAGCTGTTTTTT
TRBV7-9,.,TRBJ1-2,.,CASSREAGYTF,TGTGCCAGCAGTCGGGAGGCCGGCTACACCTTC
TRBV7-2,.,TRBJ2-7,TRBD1,CASSVETGAYEQYF,TGTGCCAGCAGCGTAGAGACAGGGGCCTACGAGCAGTACTTC
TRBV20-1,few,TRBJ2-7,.,CSAIRKPAAYEQYF,TGCAGTGCTATAAGAAAACCGGCGGCCTACGAGCAGTACTTC
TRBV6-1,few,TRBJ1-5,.,CAISGLISNQPQHF,TGTGCCATCTCCGGACTGATTAGCAATCAGCCCCAGCATTTT
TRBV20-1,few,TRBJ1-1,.,CSARNSMNTEAFF,TGCAGTGCTAGGAACAGCATGAACACTGAAGCTTTCTTT
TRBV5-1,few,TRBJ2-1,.,CASSLDPVKVNEQFF,TGCGCCAGCAGCTTGGACCCGGTCAAGGTGAATGAGCAGTTCTTC
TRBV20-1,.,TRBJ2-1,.,CSARKQGILWNEQFF,TGCAGTGCTAGAAAACAGGGAATATTGTGGAATGAGCAGTTCTTC
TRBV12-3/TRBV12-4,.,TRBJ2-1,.,CASSSYPGDEQFF,TGTGCCAGCAGTTCTTACCCCGGTGATGAGCAGTTCTTC